This TCR beta chain is from a study of blood T cell repertoires in COVID-19. Study in general: Collection of acute and convalescent COVID-19 samples took place in the United States, Italy and Spain. The cDNA or gDNA used as material had been derived from T cells, B-cell-depleted T cells, or PBMCs.

The authors' processing: For nucleated cells, counts were estimated from reference gene primer amplification. Generated by immunoSEQ multiplex PCR, the TCRdb table keeps only in-frame clones and is missing some. V, J and clone size are those of that table, while D and trimming were read from the DNA. The sample shows a few hundred thousand clones, 70% to 90% of them seen only once. The germline V gene encodes CDR1 MNHEY and CDR2 SMNVEV (reference sequence). The junction had 6 bases not matched to a gene; V was cut back by 6 bases and J by 4 bases. There are 15 residues in the CDR3. Sample: peripheral blood. This sequence joins TRBV27 and TRBJ2-1; 10 bases are shared with TRBD2. This receptor was taken from a woman aged 45-60 years who had recovered from COVID-19. The CDR3: CASRYSGRRYNEQFF. Here the CDR3 DNA reads TGTGCCAGCAGGTATAGCGGGAGGAGGTACAATGAGCAGTTCTTC.